Listed here are 6 T cell receptor beta chains from one sample, sequenced in a study of cytomegalovirus exposure and HLA in healthy donors (dated by TCRdb to between 2016 and 2019). The protocol used for the library was the immunoSEQ multiplex PCR assay. For the multiplex PCR, a mixture combining 60 forward primers for TCR Vbeta segments and 13 reverse primers for TCR Jbeta segments was used. As stored in TCRdb, this immuneACCESS dataset retains in-frame rearrangements with V and J assigned. A fraction of the clones does not appear; measured against another copy, unresolved V genes explain less than half of the discrepancy, and the remainder lacks a known reason. The sample table holds roughly 110,000 clones, of which 60% to 85% were seen once. The ten largest clones capture approximately 2.6% of the sample. Sequenced sample: PBMCs. Source of these receptors: a female donor in good health and CMV-seronegative.

This chain connects TRBV9 to TRBJ2-1; 13 nucleotides align to TRBD2. Trimming cost V 2 bases and J 9 bases; bases outside gene matches: 2. Germline assignment: CDR1 SGDLS and CDR2 YYNGEE. This CDR3 region has 14 residues. The CDR3 sequence is CASSVGTSGAEQFF. The CDR3 DNA reads TGTGCCAGCAGCGTGGGGACTAGCGGGGCTGAGCAGTTCTTC.

This clone was detected only a few times. This chain links TRBV5-1 with TRBJ1-3; no reliable D call. The CDR3 length is 14 residues. Germline CDR1 is SGHRS and CDR2 is YFSETQ. V shed 3 bases and J shed 0 bases, with 7 bases lying between them. The CDR3 DNA reads as TGCGCCAGCAGCTCAAGCATCTCTGGAAACACCATATATTTT. Its protein is CASSSSISGNTIYF.

The V gene is TRBV2, the J gene TRBJ2-3; possible D gene TRBD1, 5 bases. Germline CDR1 is SNHLY and CDR2 is FYNNEI. V was clipped by 7 bases and J by 2 bases, with 10 bases between them. This CDR3 contains 13 residues. The CDR3 region is CASIGAYTDTQYF. CDR3 sequence (DNA): TGTGCCAGCATAGGGGCCTACACAGATACGCAGTATTTT.

This clone has just a few counts. The chain recombines TRBV7-9 with TRBJ2-1; 7 bases agree with TRBD1. V was pared by 5 bases and J by 4 bases, with 8 bases of the junction left unmatched. From germline, CDR1 is SEHNR and CDR2 FQNEAQ (reference sequence). The CDR3 length is 15 residues. The CDR3 spells CASSGDSSRYNEQFF. The CDR3 DNA is TGTGCCAGCAGCGGGGACAGCTCTCGTTACAATGAGCAGTTCTTC.

DNA of the CDR3: TGCGCCAGCAGTCAATCTCAGGGCAGGGCCGGGGAGCTGTTTTTT. Amino acids: CASSQSQGRAGELFF. The rearrangement links TRBV23-1 to TRBJ2-2; TRBD1 is a possible D gene (5 bases). TRBV23-1 is placed among ORFs of uncertain function. This CDR3 comprises 15 residues. V was shortened by 0 bases and J by 6 bases, with 11 bases between the two germline ends.

CDR3: CASSPRDSNYGYTF. CDR3 nucleotides: TGTGCCAGCAGCCCGCGGGACAGTAACTATGGCTACACCTTC. The rearrangement uses TRBV5-4 and TRBJ1-2; 7 bases map to TRBD1. The CDR3 has 14 residues. Germline V gene data show CDR1 as SGHNT and CDR2 as YYREEE (reference sequence). The V gene end was trimmed by 4 bases and the J gene end by 1 base; junction bases not matched to a gene: 4.